The 15 T cell receptor beta chains below all came from one sample that was sequenced in a study of T cell repertoires in aging, cancer and after chemotherapy. The template was genomic DNA from peripheral blood, not RNA. TRB rearrangements spanning V, D and J were amplified using mixed TRB-A/B primers. TCRdb re-analysed the multiplex PCR reads in MiXCR, keeping a single row per CDR3 protein. The data contain about 3,100 distinct CDR3 sequences, about 35% of them singletons. The source material was blood. The source is a human donor with a solid tumor.

This clonotype qualifies as large (0.1 to 1%). This chain links TRBV12-3 or TRBV12-4 with TRBJ1-5, with a weak D call TRBD1 (6 bases). V lost 0 bases and J 7 bases, leaving 13 bases between the germline ends. The CDR3 is made up of 15 amino acids. CDR3 sequence reads: CASSLATGRHQPQHF. In DNA form, the CDR3 reads TGTGCCAGCAGTTTAGCAACAGGGAGGCACCAGCCCCAGCATTTT.

The V gene is TRBV6-1, the J gene TRBJ1-6, with a tentative D call TRBD1 (5 bases). The ends were cut back, 11 bases at V and 12 bases at J, with 20 bases in the middle. The CDR3 is 13 amino acids. Looked up from germline, CDR1 is MNHNS and CDR2 is SASEGT. CDR3 bases: TGTGCCGGGGGATTGGCGGACCGAGGACCCCTCCACTTT. Translated: CAGGLADRGPLHF.

This clonotype was seen a handful of times. The V call is TRBV12-3 or TRBV12-4, the J call TRBJ2-3, with D unresolved. The CDR3 is 13 amino acids. The V gene lost 3 bases and the J gene lost 2 bases, with 6 bases spanning the gap. The CDR3: CASSFADTDTQYF. In DNA form, the CDR3 reads TGTGCCAGCAGTTTCGCGGACACAGATACGCAGTATTTT.

The V and J genes are TRBV6-2 or TRBV6-3 and TRBJ1-2; D is unresolved. The CDR3 has 14 amino acids. Germline loops: CDR1 MNHEY, CDR2 SVGEGT. With 6 bases removed from V and 2 bases from J, the gap between germline ends came to 13 bases. The CDR3 nucleotides are TGTGCCAGCAGCCAAGGACCTAACAACTATGGCTACACCTTC. This sequence encodes CASSQGPNNYGYTF.

This sequence joins TRBV11-1 and TRBJ2-7, with 9 bases aligning to TRBD1. Germline V gene sequence: CDR1 SGHAT, CDR2 FQDESV (reference sequence). The length of the CDR3 is 16 residues. J lost 4 bases, V lost 5 bases, and 12 bases had no gene match. In nucleotides, the CDR3 is TGTGCCAGCAGCCCGACTCAACGGACAGGGGAGTACGAGCAGTACTTC. This codes for CASSPTQRTGEYEQYF.

This clonotype appeared a few times. V is TRBV5-6 and J is TRBJ1-1; D is ambiguous. This CDR3 is built from 13 residues. With 0 bases removed from V and 8 bases from J, the gap between germline ends came to 11 bases. In germline, CDR1 is SGHDT, CDR2 YYEEEE. The CDR3 here is CASSLDMAREAFF. In nucleotides, the CDR3 is TGTGCCAGCAGCTTGGATATGGCCAGGGAAGCTTTCTTT.

This clonotype is deemed large (0.1 to 1%). The genes are TRBV6-5 and TRBJ2-7, with 8 bases identical to TRBD2. The CDR3 totals 14 residues. J lost 6 bases, V lost 5 bases, and 9 bases had no gene match. CDR1 and CDR2 (germline): MNHEY, SVGAGI. In nucleotides, the CDR3 is TGTGCCAGCAGTCGGAGCGGGGGTACTGCCGAGCAGTACTTC. This gives the protein CASSRSGGTAEQYF.

This clonotype was seen more than once but under ten times. The chain is built from TRBV20-1 and TRBJ1-2, with TRBD1 matching over 10 bases. CDR1 and CDR2 (germline): DFQATT, SNEGSKA (reference sequence). V dropped 7 bases and J dropped 7; count of bases not matched to a gene: 6. CDR3 length equals 12 residues. CDR3 sequence reads: CSGKDRGTGYTF. CDR3 coding DNA: TGCAGTGGCAAGGACAGGGGGACTGGCTACACCTTC.

V is TRBV6-5 and J is TRBJ1-5, with 7 bases fitting TRBD1. V gave up 6 bases and J gave up 0 bases; unmatched junction bases: 8. This CDR3 is built from 16 residues. Germline CDR1 MNHEY, CDR2 SVGAGI. For the CDR3, the DNA is TGTGCCAGCAGGATGACTCAGGGGGATAGCAATCAGCCCCAGCATTTT. Translated, it gives CASRMTQGDSNQPQHF.

This clonotype was counted a few times. The CDR3 sequence is CASSYGTGVYTF. In nucleotides, the CDR3 is TGTGCCAGCAGTTACGGGACAGGGGTCTACACCTTC. The V gene is TRBV6-5, the J gene TRBJ1-2; 10 nucleotides match TRBD1. Germline V gene lookup returns CDR1 MNHEY and CDR2 SVGAGI. V shed 2 bases and J 10 bases; nucleotides not matched to a gene: 1. This CDR3 has 12 residues.

This sequence joins TRBV11-2 and TRBJ2-3, with a possible D match to TRBD2 (7 bases). V lost 5 bases and J 5 bases, leaving 17 bases between the germline ends. Germline CDR1 SGHAT, CDR2 FQNNGV. The CDR3 covers 15 residues. For the CDR3, the DNA is TGTGCCAGCAGCGCTAGCGGAGGGGGGGTAGATACGCAGTATTTT. Its protein is CASSASGGGVDTQYF.

The chain links TRBV29-1 to TRBJ2-6; D remains ambiguous. Trimming took 2 bases from V and 5 from J, leaving 16 bases between them. CDR3 length: 16 amino acids. Per the germline V gene, CDR1 is SQVTM and CDR2 is ANQGSEA. This chain's CDR3 is CSVELPASGWANVLTF. As DNA, the CDR3 is TGCAGCGTTGAACTTCCGGCGTCAGGATGGGCCAACGTCCTGACTTTC.

The chain employs TRBV6-1 and TRBJ1-4; 9 bases are a match to TRBD1. This CDR3 is built from 15 residues. V gave up 3 bases and J gave up 6 bases; unmatched junction bases: 5. Germline V gene data show CDR1 as MNHNS and CDR2 as SASEGT. CDR3 nucleotide sequence: TGTGCCAGCAGTGAGGGACAGGGTTGGTATGAAAAACTGTTTTTT. Translated, it gives CASSEGQGWYEKLFF.

This clonotype was seen a handful of times. The chain is built from TRBV20-1 and TRBJ2-7; D possibly corresponds to TRBD2 (6 bases). Trimming pared 0 bases from V and 2 bases from J, leaving 14 bases between. The CDR3 extends over 15 amino acids. Germline V gives CDR1 DFQATT, CDR2 SNEGSKA (reference sequence). In DNA form, the CDR3 reads TGCAGTGCTAGAGACGGGACTTCACCTACCTACGAGCAGTACTTC. This gives the protein CSARDGTSPTYEQYF.

This clonotype was recorded a few times. The rearrangement links TRBV6-1 to TRBJ1-5; D not resolved. The germline V gene has CDR1 MNHNS and CDR2 SASEGT. The CDR3 has 13 residues. The V and J ends lost 1 base and 9 bases respectively, with 10 bases between them. The CDR3 loop is CASSEEMVGPQHF. CDR3 DNA sequence: TGTGCCAGCAGTGAAGAAATGGTCGGGCCCCAGCATTTT.